Presented here are 21 T cell receptor beta chains from one specimen sequenced in a study of human T cells and chemical hapten exposure. The time point: patch test 1, 2 weeks after DPC sensitization. Indicated treatment: therapeutic diphenylcyclopropenone sensitization with weekly scalp DPC. TCRdb used MiXCR to reprocess the RACE reads, holding one entry per CDR3 protein. Found here are nearly 350,000 distinct CDR3 sequences, about 7% of them singletons; the top ten hold 8% to 9%. This specimen was whole blood, taken in connection with sensitization to the hapten diphenylcyclopropenone (DPC). These receptor sequences come from a woman under 30 with alopecia areata. Some clones in this sample may be carry-over from other donors' samples.

This clonotype was recorded many times. The chain uses TRBV5-1 and TRBJ1-3; 7 positions agree with TRBD1. The germline V gene encodes CDR1 SGHRS and CDR2 YFSETQ. The V and J ends lost 3 bases and 3 bases, in that order; junction bases with no gene match: 15. CDR3 length equals 18 residues. In nucleotides, the CDR3 is TGCGCCAGCAGCTCTGGTCAATTACAGGGGATCGGTGGAAACACCATATATTTT. Its translation is CASSSGQLQGIGGNTIYF.

Ten or more counts support this clonotype. The chain employs TRBV28 and TRBJ2-3; TRBD2 might be the D (6 bases). Germline-derived CDR1 and CDR2 are MDHEN and SYDVKM. The CDR3 is made up of 16 amino acids. V was shortened by 3 bases and J by 2 bases, with 15 bases between the two germline ends. DNA for the CDR3: TGTGCCAGCAGTTTCGGAGGGACGGGTAACACAGATACGCAGTATTTT. It translates to CASSFGGTGNTDTQYF.

This chain uses TRBV20-1 with TRBJ2-1, with 10 bases matching TRBD2. V lost 6 bases, J lost 3 bases, and 2 bases stayed unmatched. Germline values: CDR1 DFQATT, CDR2 SNEGSKA (reference sequence). The CDR3 is 13 amino acids. CDR3 sequence reads: CSAWTSGYNEQFF. The CDR3 region has the DNA TGCAGTGCCTGGACTAGCGGCTACAATGAGCAGTTCTTC.

This clonotype occurred many times. A much larger clone sits a single nucleotide away, making a read error possible. This rearrangement joins TRBV6-1 to TRBJ2-6; D gene ambiguous. V was pared by 3 bases and J by 0 bases, with 3 bases between. Germline CDR1 is MNHNS and CDR2 is SASEGT. The CDR3 sequence is 14 residues long. Here the CDR3 DNA reads TGTGCCAGCAGTGAGCTCTCTGGGGCCAACGTCCTGACTTTC. Translation gives CASSELSGANVLTF.

This chain connects TRBV5-1 to TRBJ1-2; 8 bases fit TRBD1. The CDR3 is 15 amino acids. CDR1 SGHRS and CDR2 YFSETQ come from the germline V gene. The J segment lost 3 bases and the V segment lost 3 bases, leaving 7 bases of the junction unmatched. CDR3 coding DNA: TGCGCCAGCAGCTCTACCGGGACAGGAGACTATGGCTACACCTTC. Amino acid sequence: CASSSTGTGDYGYTF. Looking up the rest from reference TRBV5-1 and TRBJ1-2 gives the full variable domain: KAGVTQTPRYLIKTRGQQVTLSCSPISGHRSVSWYQQTPGQGLQFLFEYFSETQRNKGNFPGRFSGRQFSNSRSEMNVSTLELGDSALYLCASSSTGTGDYGYTFGSGTRLTVV.

In this sample, this clonotype turned up many times. This sequence joins TRBV18 and TRBJ1-2, with D unresolved. In germline, CDR1 is KGHSH, CDR2 LQKENI. V shed 6 bases and J shed 4 bases, with 12 bases lying between them. This CDR3 spans 13 amino acids. This CDR3 is CASSPATSYGYTF. CDR3 nucleotide sequence: TGTGCCAGCTCCCCCGCCACGAGCTATGGCTACACCTTC.

This clonotype has at least ten counts. J is TRBJ2-3 and V is TRBV12-3 or TRBV12-4, with 13 nucleotides matching TRBD2. The J segment lost 5 bases and the V segment lost 5 bases, leaving 4 bases of the junction unmatched. This CDR3 comprises 15 residues. The DNA for the CDR3 is TGTGCCAGCAGTCTAACTAGCGGGGGGGGAGATACGCAGTATTTT. Its protein product is CASSLTSGGGDTQYF.

This clonotype was counted at least ten times. V usage is TRBV12-3 or TRBV12-4 and J usage is TRBJ2-7; 7 nucleotides align to TRBD2. This CDR3 has 13 amino acids. V shed 5 bases, J shed 5 bases, and the junction held 6 bases outside the gene matches. Here the CDR3 DNA reads TGTGCCAGCAGTAGCGGGGTTTGGGACGAGCAGTACTTC. Protein sequence: CASSSGVWDEQYF.

This clonotype was detected many times. The chain is built from TRBV5-1 and TRBJ1-2, with D unclear. CDR3 length: 14 residues. Trimming left V 0 bases short and J 4 bases short, with 10 bases between. Germline V gene data show CDR1 as SGHRS and CDR2 as YFSETQ. The CDR3 is CASSLEWSVYGYTF. The CDR3, as DNA: TGCGCCAGCAGCTTGGAATGGTCGGTCTATGGCTACACCTTC.

This clonotype is categorized as medium-sized. The V call is TRBV27, the J call TRBJ2-2; the D gene is possibly TRBD1 (5 bases). The CDR3 covers 13 residues. The germline V and J ends were trimmed by 9 bases and 7 bases, with 15 bases remaining between them. Germline CDR1 MNHEY, CDR2 SMNVEV (reference sequence). Written as DNA, the CDR3 is TGTGCCAGTCAGGGCCGCAGGAGCGGGGAGCTGTTTTTT. This encodes CASQGRRSGELFF.

This clonotype was counted only a few times. The gene calls are TRBV24-1 and TRBJ2-7; TRBD1 agrees at 8 bases. The germline V gene encodes CDR1 KGHDR and CDR2 SFDVKD. Trimming at V came to 1 base and at J to 4 bases, leaving 5 bases not matched to a gene. The CDR3 runs 15 residues. CDR3 protein: CATSDFGQGSYEQYF. The CDR3 DNA reads TGTGCCACCAGTGATTTCGGACAGGGTTCTTACGAGCAGTACTTC.

This clonotype occurred many times. CDR3 DNA: TGTGCCAGCAGTGTTGAGCGGGGGGGGTACAATGAGCAGTTCTTC. Its translation: CASSVERGGYNEQFF. This sequence joins TRBV6-1 and TRBJ2-1; 10 bases line up with TRBD2. The CDR3 is 15 amino acids. The V and J ends lost 4 bases and 4 bases, in that order; junction bases with no gene match: 4. The germline V gene encodes CDR1 MNHNS and CDR2 SASEGT.

This clonotype was counted many times. The genes are TRBV29-1 and TRBJ2-3; 7 positions agree with TRBD1. J gave up 1 base and V 7 bases, and 5 bases lay outside the gene matches. Looked up from germline, CDR1 is SQVTM and CDR2 is ANQGSEA. This CDR3 is 13 amino acids long. CDR3 residues: CSANRGRTDTQYF. As DNA, the CDR3 is TGCAGCGCGAACAGGGGACGCACAGATACGCAGTATTTT.

This clonotype was observed many times. The chain is built from TRBV5-1 and TRBJ2-5; 7 bases line up with TRBD2. Germline CDR1 is SGHRS and CDR2 is YFSETQ. The CDR3 contains 14 residues. With V trimmed by 1 base and J by 3 bases, 3 bases remained unmatched. CDR3 sequence reads: CASSLRGGEETQYF. The CDR3 DNA reads as TGCGCCAGCAGCTTGCGCGGGGGAGAAGAGACCCAGTACTTC.

Only a few counts were recorded for this clonotype. The chain is built from TRBV11-2 and TRBJ2-3; 7 bases are shared with TRBD1. The CDR3 is 15 amino acids. The V gene end was trimmed by 4 bases and the J gene end by 3 bases; junction bases not matched to a gene: 7. Germline assignment: CDR1 SGHAT and CDR2 FQNNGV. The CDR3 bases are TGTGCCAGCAGCTCTTCGGGACAGCGTACAGATACGCAGTATTTT. It yields the protein CASSSSGQRTDTQYF.

The sample holds a few counts of this clonotype. The chain joins TRBV27 to TRBJ2-4, with TRBD2 identical over 9 bases. The CDR3 is made up of 14 amino acids. V was pared by 3 bases and J by 6 bases, with 3 bases of the junction left unmatched. Germline V gene sequence: CDR1 MNHEY, CDR2 SMNVEV (reference sequence). In DNA, the CDR3 is TGTGCCAGCAGTTTTGGCGGGGGGGCAAACATTCAGTACTTC. Amino acids: CASSFGGGANIQYF.

The rearrangement joins TRBV29-1 to TRBJ2-5, with D uncertain. The CDR3 spans 12 residues. From germline, CDR1 is SQVTM and CDR2 ANQGSEA. V lost 1 base and J lost 5, with 8 bases in between. The CDR3 protein is CSVEVDPETQYF. CDR3 coding DNA: TGCAGCGTTGAAGTAGATCCGGAGACCCAGTACTTC.

This clonotype was picked up a small number of times. The J gene is TRBJ2-7, the V gene TRBV11-3; D may be TRBD2 (7 bases). The CDR3 is 14 residues long. Trimming pared 4 bases from V and 4 bases from J, leaving 14 bases between. CDR1 SGHNT and CDR2 YENEEA come from the germline V gene. For the CDR3, the DNA is TGTGCCAGCAGCTCCGGGGGGCAACCGTACGAGCAGTACTTC. It is translated as CASSSGGQPYEQYF.

This sequence joins TRBV20-1 and TRBJ1-2; D ambiguous. Germline-derived CDR1 and CDR2 are DFQATT and SNEGSKA (reference sequence). The V and J ends lost 0 bases and 7 bases respectively, with 9 bases between them. The CDR3 sequence is 12 residues long. CDR3 nucleotides: TGCAGTGCTAGAGATCCAACAAGTGGCTACACCTTC. It is translated as CSARDPTSGYTF.

This clonotype was counted only a few times. The chain joins TRBV6-2 or TRBV6-3 to TRBJ1-1; D not resolved. The CDR3 has 14 amino acids. The germline V and J ends were trimmed by 7 bases and 0 bases, with 12 bases remaining between them. Germline CDR1 is MNHEY and CDR2 is SVGEGT. CDR3 DNA sequence: TGTGCCAGCATTCCCCAAGGTTTGAACACTGAAGCTTTCTTT. Its translation: CASIPQGLNTEAFF.

The sample holds many counts of this clonotype. V is TRBV20-1 and J is TRBJ2-1, with 10 bases identical to TRBD1. Germline V gene lookup returns CDR1 DFQATT and CDR2 SNEGSKA (reference sequence). Trimming took 5 bases from V and 3 from J; bases not matched to a gene: 7. This CDR3 spans 15 amino acids. The CDR3: CSAPAGTGDYNEQFF. CDR3 DNA sequence: TGCAGTGCTCCAGCGGGGACAGGGGACTACAATGAGCAGTTCTTC.